This TCR beta chain was profiled in a study of T cell changes during pregnancy in multiple sclerosis. Clones were read by immunoSEQ multiplex PCR, and TCRdb kept only the in-frame ones, dropping some. This sample has about 56,000 clones, with less than 90% found just once. Germline lookup yields CDR1 MNHNS and CDR2 SASEGT. The junction had 6 bases not matched to a gene; V was cut back by 11 bases and J by 7 bases. The CDR3 is made up of 12 amino acids. The specimen comprised CD4+ T cells from peripheral blood mononuclear cells, sampled in the third trimester of pregnancy. The chain has TRBV6-1 and TRBJ2-1; 9 bases fit TRBD1. The receptor was isolated from a female donor with multiple sclerosis, enrolled in a pregnancy study. Here the CDR3 reads CAGGTGWNEQFF. In nucleotides, the CDR3 is TGTGCCGGGGGGACAGGGTGGAATGAGCAGTTCTTC.